This TCR beta chain comes out of a study of yellow fever vaccine responses in identical twins. Points from the study as a whole: Each twin's T cell response to the vaccine was reported to look partly convergent and partly personalized.

Via MiXCR, TCRdb re-called the RT-PCR reads, giving one row per CDR3 protein. Of over a thousand distinct CDR3 sequences in the sample, around three quarters are singletons; the top ten hold around 24%. V dropped 7 bases and J dropped 5; count of bases not matched to a gene: 14. The germline V gene encodes CDR1 GTSNPN and CDR2 SVGIG (reference sequence). The CDR3 loop spans 16 amino acids. With regard to this clonotype: Its target is unknown.

The TCR sequence derives from a female donor who received the yellow fever vaccine. The chain is built from TRBV30 and TRBJ2-2, with 9 bases matching TRBD2. This sample comprised T cells from blood (PBMCs), unsorted or a sorted subset (not recorded which), obtained before or after yellow fever vaccination (not recorded which). Here the CDR3 reads CAFVGSGSVGTGELFF. The CDR3 DNA follows: TGTGCCTTTGTGGGTAGCGGGAGCGTTGGTACCGGGGAGCTGTTTTTT. The full variable domain, rest sourced from reference TRBV30 and TRBJ2-2, is SQTIHQWPATLVQPVGSPLSLECTVEGTSNPNLYWYRQAAGRGLQLLFYSVGIGQISSEVPQNLSASRPQDRQFILSSKKLLLSDSGFYLCAFVGSGSVGTGELFFGEGSRLTVL.